One T cell receptor (beta chain) is described in this entry. Its antigen is undetermined. Using genomic DNA as the template, TCR beta VDJ and CDR3 profiling was carried out. TCRdb reprocessed the reads via MiXCR and lists one record per CDR3 protein. Of roughly 51,000 distinct CDR3 sequences in the sample, over 60% were seen once. Germline V gives CDR1 MRHNA, CDR2 SNTAGT. The ends lost 4 bases at V and 5 bases at J; junction bases unmatched: 1. This CDR3 is 13 amino acids long. This record belongs to a study of CD8+CD57+ T cells in acquired aplastic anemia. Study details: The sorted CD4+ and CD8+ cells yielded an average around 3 ug of DNA. In CD4+ cells, healthy donors produced an average of around 10 million reads.

Findings and caveats of the study: CD8+ Simpson's diversity did not differ significantly between patients and controls. Under 35 was the count of CD8+ CDR3 sequences that patients shared with controls.

This receptor was identified in a human donor in good health, serving as a control. Sequencing was done on a sample of sorted CD4+, CD8+, or CD8+CD57+ T cells (not recorded which) from PBMCs. The genes are TRBV6-4 and TRBJ2-1, with TRBD2 identical over 8 bases. Here the CDR3 DNA reads TGTGCCAGCAGTGCGGGAGGGAACAATGAGCAGTTCTTC. This codes for CASSAGGNNEQFF.